This entry is about one TCR beta chain. The entry originates in a study of CD8 T cells in Susac syndrome. The RNA, 0.5 to 1 ug, was put through reverse transcription using random hexamers. TCRdb re-analysed the immunoSEQ multiplex PCR reads in MiXCR, keeping a single row per CDR3 protein. The sample has tens of thousands of distinct CDR3 sequences, just under 95% seen once. The germline V and J ends were trimmed by 0 bases and 4 bases, with 20 bases remaining between them. Germline V CDR1 and CDR2: SGHTS, YDEGEE. The CDR3 length is 19 residues. Specimen: CD4+ T cells from PBMCs. The chain has TRBV5-8 and TRBJ2-6; D is ambiguous. The receptor's source is a human donor with Susac syndrome. In nucleotides, the CDR3 is TGTGCCAGCAGCTTGGTGCTCGAAACAGCCCTCCACGGGGCCAACGTCCTGACTTTC. Translating it yields CASSLVLETALHGANVLTF.